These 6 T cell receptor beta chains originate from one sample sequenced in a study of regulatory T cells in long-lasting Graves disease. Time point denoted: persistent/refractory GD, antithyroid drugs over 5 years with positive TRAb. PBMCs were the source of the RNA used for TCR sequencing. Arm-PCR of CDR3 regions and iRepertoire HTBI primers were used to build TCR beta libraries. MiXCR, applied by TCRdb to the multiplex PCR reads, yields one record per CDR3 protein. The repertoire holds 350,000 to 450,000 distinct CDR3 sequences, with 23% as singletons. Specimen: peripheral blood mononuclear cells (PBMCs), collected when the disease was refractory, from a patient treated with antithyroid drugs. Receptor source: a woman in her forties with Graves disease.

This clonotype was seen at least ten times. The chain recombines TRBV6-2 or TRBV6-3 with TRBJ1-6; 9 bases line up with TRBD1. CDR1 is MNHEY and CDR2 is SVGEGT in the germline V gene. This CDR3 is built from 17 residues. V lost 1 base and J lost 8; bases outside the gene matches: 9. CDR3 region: CASSYWNRDRVYSPLHF. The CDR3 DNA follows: TGTGCCAGCAGTTACTGGAACCGGGACAGGGTGTATTCACCCCTCCACTTT.

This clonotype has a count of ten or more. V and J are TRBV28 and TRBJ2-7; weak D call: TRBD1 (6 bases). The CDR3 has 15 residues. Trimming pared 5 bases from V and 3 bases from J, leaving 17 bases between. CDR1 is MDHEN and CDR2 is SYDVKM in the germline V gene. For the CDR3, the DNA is TGTGCCAGCAGTCCAGACAGGCGGTCGATCTACGAGCAGTACTTC. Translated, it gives CASSPDRRSIYEQYF.

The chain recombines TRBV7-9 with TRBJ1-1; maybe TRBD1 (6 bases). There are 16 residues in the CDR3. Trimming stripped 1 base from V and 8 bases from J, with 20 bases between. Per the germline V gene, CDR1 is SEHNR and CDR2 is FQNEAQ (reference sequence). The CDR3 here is CASSLVDPGAPDEAFF. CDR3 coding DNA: TGTGCCAGCAGCTTAGTCGACCCAGGGGCGCCAGACGAAGCTTTCTTT.

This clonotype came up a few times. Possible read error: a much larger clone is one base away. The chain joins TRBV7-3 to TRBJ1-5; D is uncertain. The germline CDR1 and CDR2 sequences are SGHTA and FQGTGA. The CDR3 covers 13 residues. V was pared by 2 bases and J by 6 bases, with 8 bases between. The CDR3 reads CASSLGVGQPQHF. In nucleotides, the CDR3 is TGTGCCAGCAGCTTAGGGGTAGGTCAGCCCCAGCATTTT. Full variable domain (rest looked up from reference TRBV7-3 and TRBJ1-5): GAGVSQTPSNKVTEKGKYVELRCDPISGHTALYWYRQSLGQGPEFLIYFQGTGAADDSGLPNDRFFAVRPEGSVSTLKIQRTERGDSAVYLCASSLGVGQPQHFGDGTRLSIL.

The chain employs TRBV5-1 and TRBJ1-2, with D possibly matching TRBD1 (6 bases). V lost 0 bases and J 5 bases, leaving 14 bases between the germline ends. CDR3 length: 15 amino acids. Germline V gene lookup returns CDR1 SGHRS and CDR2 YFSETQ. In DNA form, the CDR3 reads TGCGCCAGCAGCTTGGACCGGGGGCGCCCTTATGGCTACACCTTC. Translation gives CASSLDRGRPYGYTF. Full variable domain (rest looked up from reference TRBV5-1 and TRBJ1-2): KAGVTQTPRYLIKTRGQQVTLSCSPISGHRSVSWYQQTPGQGLQFLFEYFSETQRNKGNFPGRFSGRQFSNSRSEMNVSTLELGDSALYLCASSLDRGRPYGYTFGSGTRLTVV.

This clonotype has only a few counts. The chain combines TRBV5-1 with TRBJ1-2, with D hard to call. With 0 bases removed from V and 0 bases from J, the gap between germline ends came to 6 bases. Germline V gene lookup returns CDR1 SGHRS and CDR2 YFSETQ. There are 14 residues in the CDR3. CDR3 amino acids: CASSLADPNYGYTF. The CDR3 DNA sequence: TGCGCCAGCAGCTTGGCAGATCCTAACTATGGCTACACCTTC.